The next 20 T cell receptor beta chains were all read from a single sample in a study of blood T cells in healthy people across ages. Next came a second PCR, run for roughly 6 to 11 cycles, which used a sample-barcoded 5' primer along with a J-beta primer mix. From the 5' RACE reads, TCRdb called clonotypes with MiXCR, one entry per CDR3 protein. The top ten clones hold 10% to 15% of a sample with over 950,000 distinct CDR3 sequences, roughly two fifths of them seen once. The sequenced sample consisted of blood. These TCRs come from a man aged 18 to 29 in good health.

The chain employs TRBV14 and TRBJ2-5, with D perhaps TRBD1 (5 bases). Germline values: CDR1 SGHDN, CDR2 FVKESK. Trimming took off 4 bases at V and 1 base at J, with 13 bases between the two ends. CDR3 size: 15 residues. As DNA, the CDR3 is TGTGCCAGCAGCCCGACGACAGACCGCCAAGAGACCCAGTACTTC. Protein: CASSPTTDRQETQYF.

The J gene is TRBJ2-5, the V gene TRBV7-8, with 7 bases matching TRBD1. The germline CDR1 and CDR2 sequences are SGHVS and FQNEAQ. Unmatched junction bases numbered 15, after V lost 3 bases and J lost 11 bases. CDR3 length: 15 residues. In DNA, the CDR3 is TGTGCCAGCAGCTTTGACAGGGTCCGAGGCAATGAGCAGTACTTC. Encoded protein: CASSFDRVRGNEQYF.

This sequence joins TRBV3-1 and TRBJ1-5; 7 bases are a match to TRBD1. V lost 6 bases to trimming and J lost 9 bases; unmatched junction nucleotides: 11. CDR3 size: 14 residues. Germline-derived CDR1 and CDR2 are LGHDT and YNNKEL (reference sequence). The CDR3 DNA follows: TGTGCCAGCAGTCTTCGACAGGGAGGCCGGCCCCAGCATTTT. Amino acid sequence: CASSLRQGGRPQHF. Variable domain in full (rest from reference TRBV3-1 and TRBJ1-5): DTAVSQTPKYLVTQMGNDKSIKCEQNLGHDTMYWYKQDSKKFLKIMFSYNNKELIINETVPNRFSPKSPDKAHLNLHINSLELGDSAVYFCASSLRQGGRPQHFGDGTRLSIL.

This clonotype appeared a few times. The rearrangement links TRBV9 to TRBJ1-2; 9 bases line up with TRBD1. Germline values: CDR1 SGDLS, CDR2 YYNGEE. J was trimmed by 3 bases and V by 0 bases; bases with no gene match: 12. The CDR3 consists of 18 residues. CDR3 in DNA: TGTGCCAGCAGCGTAGAACCCAATTCGGACAGGGGATACTATGGCTACACCTTC. Translation: CASSVEPNSDRGYYGYTF.

This clonotype was found a few times. This chain uses TRBV12-3 or TRBV12-4 with TRBJ1-2; perhaps TRBD1 as D (6 bases). CDR3 length: 9 amino acids. Trimming removed 10 bases from V and 7 bases from J, with 7 bases in between. CDR3 loop: CATRGGYTF. The CDR3 DNA reads as TGTGCCACCAGGGGTGGCTACACCTTC.

The V and J genes are TRBV4-2 and TRBJ1-5; no clear D. V was clipped by 1 base and J by 7 bases, with 11 bases between them. The CDR3 runs 14 residues. CDR1 and CDR2 from the germline V gene are LGHNA and YNFKEQ. Here the CDR3 DNA reads TGTGCCAGCAGCCAAGGGAGGGATATCCAGCCCCAGCATTTT. Protein product: CASSQGRDIQPQHF.

This clonotype appeared many times. The chain uses TRBV4-3 and TRBJ2-1; D is perhaps TRBD1 or TRBD2 (6 bases each). The CDR3 loop spans 19 amino acids. The germline gives CDR1 LGHNA, CDR2 YSLEER. The V end was cut by 1 base, the J end by 9 bases, with 28 bases between. This chain's CDR3 is CASSQGYKGGRDLHSEQFF. The CDR3 DNA is TGCGCCAGCAGCCAAGGTTATAAGGGGGGAAGGGACTTACACAGTGAGCAGTTCTTC.

The chain has TRBV30 and TRBJ2-4, with TRBD1 matching 11 bases. The DNA end is more similar to TRBJ2-7, so the J call may be wrong. The CDR3 is made up of 14 amino acids. In germline, CDR1 is GTSNPN, CDR2 SVGIG (reference sequence). In nucleotides, the CDR3 is TGTGCCTGGAGTCATGGGGACAGGGGGTACGAGCAGTACTTC. Protein sequence: CAWSHGDRGYEQYF.

The rearrangement links TRBV20-1 to TRBJ2-4, with TRBD1 identical over 7 bases. The DNA end is a closer match to TRBJ2-5, so the J assignment may be wrong. CDR1 is DFQATT and CDR2 is SNEGSKA in the germline V gene (reference sequence). This CDR3 region has 14 residues. CDR3 protein: CSASDRTIQETQYF. The DNA for the CDR3 is TGCAGTGCGTCGGACAGGACCATCCAAGAGACCCAGTACTTC.

This clonotype was picked up a small number of times. The rearrangement joins TRBV20-1 to TRBJ2-5; D unclear. The J call is in doubt because the DNA end fits TRBJ2-7 better. Germline assignment: CDR1 DFQATT and CDR2 SNEGSKA (reference sequence). The CDR3 is made up of 13 amino acids. The CDR3 DNA reads as TGCAGTGCTCACAGAGACCCCGAGGCCGAGCAGTACTTC. Encoded protein: CSAHRDPEAEQYF.

This clonotype was observed a handful of times. The J gene is TRBJ1-1, the V gene TRBV6-2 or TRBV6-3, with D uncertain. V was trimmed by 2 bases and J by 7 bases, leaving 5 bases between them. There are 11 residues in the CDR3. Germline lookup yields CDR1 MNHEY and CDR2 SVGEGT. CDR3 in DNA: TGTGCCAGCAGTTACGGGCGTGAAGCTTTCTTT. Encoded protein: CASSYGREAFF.

This clonotype was observed a handful of times. The gene calls are TRBV4-2 and TRBJ1-5; D gene unclear. Trimming left V 3 bases short and J 1 base short, with 10 bases between. CDR3 length equals 15 residues. Germline V CDR1 and CDR2: LGHNA, YNFKEQ. The CDR3 bases are TGTGCCAGCAGCCAGTCCTCCCCGAGCAATCAGCCCCAGCATTTT. It translates to CASSQSSPSNQPQHF.

A note on this clonotype: A single base separates this from a much larger clone, so it may be a read error. The chain recombines TRBV7-2 with TRBJ2-3, with TRBD1 as a possible D gene (7 bases). The germline V gene has CDR1 SGHTA and CDR2 FQGNSA. Trimming left V 7 bases short and J 4 bases short, with 12 bases between. The CDR3 length is 13 residues. The CDR3 sequence is CASNFRGADTQYF. CDR3 nucleotide sequence: TGTGCCAGCAACTTCAGGGGGGCAGATACGCAGTATTTT.

This sequence joins TRBV20-1 and TRBJ1-1; D remains ambiguous. This CDR3 contains 15 residues. Germline V gene data show CDR1 as DFQATT and CDR2 as SNEGSKA (reference sequence). Trimming shortened V by 5 bases and J by 0 bases, and 16 bases separated the two germline ends. In nucleotides, the CDR3 is TGCAGTGCTCTAAATGAACGACTGATGAACACTGAAGCTTTCTTT. It specifies CSALNERLMNTEAFF.

This clonotype has a handful of counts. The chain employs TRBV27 and TRBJ1-4, with D maybe TRBD1 (5 bases). CDR1 MNHEY and CDR2 SMNVEV come from the germline V gene (reference sequence). This CDR3 has 14 residues. V dropped 4 bases and J dropped 3 bases, with 9 bases sitting between them. The CDR3 DNA sequence: TGTGCCAGCAGTTCAATAGGGGCTAATGAAAAACTGTTTTTT. This gives the protein CASSSIGANEKLFF.

This clonotype was seen at least ten times. The chain links TRBV6-6 to TRBJ2-7; D not certain. Trimming took off 1 base at V and 0 bases at J, with 10 bases between the two ends. This CDR3 is 15 amino acids long. Germline V CDR1 and CDR2: MNHNY, SVGAGI (reference sequence). CDR3 nucleotide sequence: TGTGCCAGCAGTTACTACCCAGGCAGCTCCTACGAGCAGTACTTC. Its protein product is CASSYYPGSSYEQYF.

In regard to this clonotype: This clone may be a read error of a much larger clone one base away. V and J are TRBV7-9 and TRBJ1-2; D perhaps matches TRBD1 (6 bases). The CDR3 extends over 15 amino acids. Germline CDR1 SEHNR, CDR2 FQNEAQ (reference sequence). The chain's CDR3 is CASGFGTPQNYGYTF. The DNA of the CDR3 is TGTGCCAGCGGCTTCGGGACACCGCAAAACTATGGCTACACCTTC.

Of note for this clonotype: One end of the junction does not line up with germline, which may come from a read error. The chain has TRBV2 and TRBJ2-7, with D perhaps TRBD2 (7 bases). CDR1 SNHLY and CDR2 FYNNEI come from the germline V gene. This CDR3 has 16 residues. CDR3 coding DNA: TGTGCCAGCAGTGAAAGGCGGGGGCATAGCTCCTACGAGCGGTACTTC. Translation: CASSERRGHSSYERYF.

This clonotype was detected a few times. This rearrangement joins TRBV4-3 to TRBJ1-4; TRBD1 might be the D (5 bases). Germline CDR1 reads LGHNA; CDR2 reads YSLEER. V was shortened by 0 bases and J by 0 bases, with 17 bases between the two germline ends. This CDR3 is built from 19 residues. Written as DNA, the CDR3 is TGCGCCAGCAGCCAAGATACCCTTGCTTGGGGGGCAACTAATGAAAAACTGTTTTTT. Translated, it gives CASSQDTLAWGATNEKLFF.

This clonotype was seen a few times. This chain uses TRBV28 with TRBJ1-5, with TRBD1 identical over 8 bases. The V gene end was trimmed by 3 bases and the J gene end by 2 bases; junction bases not matched to a gene: 9. This CDR3 region has 17 residues. Germline V gives CDR1 MDHEN, CDR2 SYDVKM. CDR3 residues: CASSFYAGGEGNQPQHF. CDR3 nucleotides: TGTGCCAGCAGTTTTTACGCAGGGGGCGAGGGCAATCAGCCCCAGCATTTT.